This T cell receptor (beta chain) was identified in a study of T cells in Graves' hyperthyroidism and ophthalmopathy. Regarding the study as a whole: A model of 13 V-J pairs discriminated ophthalmopathy from stable hyperthyroidism. Also found in blood were most expanded thyroid clonotypes above 0.001.

The CDR3 is 14 residues long. V was clipped by 7 bases and J by 5 bases, with 18 bases between them. The germline gives CDR1 MDHEN, CDR2 SYDVKM. Clinical symptoms, serum thyroxine and TRAb, thyroid ultrasound and orbital computed tomography together formed the diagnostic basis. Template material for amplifying TCR beta CDR3 regions consisted of RNA transcripts. Carried out on the TCR CDR3, a first-round RT-PCR used the HTBI primer set. TCRdb passed the multiplex PCR reads through MiXCR, listing each CDR3 protein once. The sample carries about 380,000 distinct CDR3 sequences, around 14% recorded once. Worth noting for this clonotype: The antigen is unknown.

The sequencing input was blood. This chain uses TRBV28 with TRBJ2-7; perhaps TRBD2 as D (5 bases). This clonotype originated in a woman aged 55-69 years with Graves' hyperthyroidism. The CDR3 sequence is CASTYSIEGDEQYF. CDR3 nucleotides: TGTGCCAGCACCTATAGCATTGAGGGCGACGAGCAGTACTTC.